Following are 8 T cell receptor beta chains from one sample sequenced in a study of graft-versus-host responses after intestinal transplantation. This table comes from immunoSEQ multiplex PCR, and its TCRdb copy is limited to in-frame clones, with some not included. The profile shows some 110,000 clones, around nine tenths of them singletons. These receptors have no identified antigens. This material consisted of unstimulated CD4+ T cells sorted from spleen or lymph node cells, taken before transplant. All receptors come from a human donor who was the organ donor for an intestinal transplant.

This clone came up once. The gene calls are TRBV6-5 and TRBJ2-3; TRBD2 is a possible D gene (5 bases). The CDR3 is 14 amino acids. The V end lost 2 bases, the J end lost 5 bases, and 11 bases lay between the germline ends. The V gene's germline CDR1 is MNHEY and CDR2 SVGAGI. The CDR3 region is CASSYRGWGDTQYF. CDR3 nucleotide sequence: TGTGCCAGCAGTTACCGCGGGTGGGGAGATACGCAGTATTTT.

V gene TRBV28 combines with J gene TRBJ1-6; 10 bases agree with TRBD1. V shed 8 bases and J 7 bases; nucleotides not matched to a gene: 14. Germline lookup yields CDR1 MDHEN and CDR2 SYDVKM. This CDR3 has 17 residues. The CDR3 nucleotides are TGTGCCAGCCGAACCTATCGGGACAGGGGAACCAATTCACCCCTCCACTTT. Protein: CASRTYRDRGTNSPLHF.

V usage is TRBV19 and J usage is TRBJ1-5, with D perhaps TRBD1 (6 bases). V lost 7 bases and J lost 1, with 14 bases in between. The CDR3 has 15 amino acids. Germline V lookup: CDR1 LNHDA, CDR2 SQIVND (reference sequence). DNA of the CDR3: TGTGCCAGTACCCCAGGGGTATGGAGCAATCAGCCCCAGCATTTT. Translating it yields CASTPGVWSNQPQHF. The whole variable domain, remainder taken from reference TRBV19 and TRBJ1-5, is DGGITQSPKYLFRKEGQNVTLSCEQNLNHDAMYWYRQDPGQGLRLIYYSQIVNDFQKGDIAEGYSVSREKKESFPLTVTSAQKNPTAFYLCASTPGVWSNQPQHFGDGTRLSIL.

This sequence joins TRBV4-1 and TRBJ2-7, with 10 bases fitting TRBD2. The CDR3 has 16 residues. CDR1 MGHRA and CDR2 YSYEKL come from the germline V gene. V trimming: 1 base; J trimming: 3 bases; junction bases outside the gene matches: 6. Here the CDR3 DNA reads TGCGCCAGCAGCCAAGGTGGTAGCGGGAGGATCTACGAGCAGTACTTC. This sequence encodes CASSQGGSGRIYEQYF.

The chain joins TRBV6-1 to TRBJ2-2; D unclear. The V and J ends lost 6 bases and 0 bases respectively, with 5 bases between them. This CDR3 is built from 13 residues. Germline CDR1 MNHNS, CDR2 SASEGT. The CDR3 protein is CASRGTNTGELFF. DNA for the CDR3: TGTGCCAGCAGGGGGACGAACACCGGGGAGCTGTTTTTT.

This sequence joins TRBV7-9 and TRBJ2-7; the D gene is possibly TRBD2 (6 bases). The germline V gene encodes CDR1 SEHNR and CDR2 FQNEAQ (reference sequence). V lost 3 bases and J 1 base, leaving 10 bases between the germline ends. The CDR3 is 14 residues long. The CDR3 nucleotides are TGTGCCAGCAGCTTCGTGGGAGGATCCTACGAGCAGTACTTC. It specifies CASSFVGGSYEQYF. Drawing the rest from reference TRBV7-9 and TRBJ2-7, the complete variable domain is DTGVSQNPRHKITKRGQNVTFRCDPISEHNRLYWYRQTLGQGPEFLTYFQNEAQLEKSRLLSDRFSAERPKGSFSTLEIQRTEQGDSAMYLCASSFVGGSYEQYFGPGTRLTVT.

CDR3 amino acids: CASSAQGLNTGELFF. The CDR3 DNA follows: TGCGCCAGCAGCGCACAGGGGTTGAACACCGGGGAGCTGTTTTTT. This chain links TRBV5-1 with TRBJ2-2; 7 nucleotides agree with TRBD1. Germline V gene lookup returns CDR1 SGHRS and CDR2 YFSETQ. V gave up 4 bases and J gave up 1 base; unmatched junction bases: 4. The CDR3 extends over 15 amino acids.

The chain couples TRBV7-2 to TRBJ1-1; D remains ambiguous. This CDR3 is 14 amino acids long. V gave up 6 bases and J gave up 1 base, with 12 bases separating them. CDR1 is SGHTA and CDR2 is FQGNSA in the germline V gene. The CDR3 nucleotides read TGTGCCAGCAGTTACCGGACGGAGAACACTGAAGCTTTCTTT. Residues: CASSYRTENTEAFF.